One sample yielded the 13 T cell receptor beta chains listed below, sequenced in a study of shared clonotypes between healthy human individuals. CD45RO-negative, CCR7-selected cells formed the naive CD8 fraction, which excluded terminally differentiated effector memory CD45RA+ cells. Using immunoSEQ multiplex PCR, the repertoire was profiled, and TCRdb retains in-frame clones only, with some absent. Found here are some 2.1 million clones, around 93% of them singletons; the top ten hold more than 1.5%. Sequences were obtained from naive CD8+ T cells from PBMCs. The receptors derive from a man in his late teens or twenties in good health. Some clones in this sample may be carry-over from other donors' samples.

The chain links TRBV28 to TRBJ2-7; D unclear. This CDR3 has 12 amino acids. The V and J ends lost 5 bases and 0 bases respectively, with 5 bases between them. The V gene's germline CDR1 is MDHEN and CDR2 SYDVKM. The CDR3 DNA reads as TGTGCCAGCAGTCACAACTCCTACGAGCAGTACTTC. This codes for CASSHNSYEQYF.

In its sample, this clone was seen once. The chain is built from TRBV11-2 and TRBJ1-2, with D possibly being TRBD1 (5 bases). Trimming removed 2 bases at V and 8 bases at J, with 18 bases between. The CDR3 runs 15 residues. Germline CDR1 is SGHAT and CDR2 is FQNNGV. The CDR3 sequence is CASSLSVAQQDGYTF. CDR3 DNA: TGTGCCAGCAGCTTATCTGTCGCCCAACAGGACGGCTACACCTTC.

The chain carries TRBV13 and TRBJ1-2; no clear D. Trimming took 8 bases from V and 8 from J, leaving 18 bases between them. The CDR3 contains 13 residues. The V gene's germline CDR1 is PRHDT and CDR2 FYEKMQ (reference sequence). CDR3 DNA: TGTGCCAGCGCCCCCCGGGTTCCGACCGGCTACACCTTC. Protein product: CASAPRVPTGYTF.

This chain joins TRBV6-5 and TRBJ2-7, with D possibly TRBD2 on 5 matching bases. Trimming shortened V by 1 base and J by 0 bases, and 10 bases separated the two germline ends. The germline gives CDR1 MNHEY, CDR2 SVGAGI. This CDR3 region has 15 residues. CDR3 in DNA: TGTGCCAGCAGTTACTTGCGGGTGAGCTCCTACGAGCAGTACTTC. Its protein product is CASSYLRVSSYEQYF.

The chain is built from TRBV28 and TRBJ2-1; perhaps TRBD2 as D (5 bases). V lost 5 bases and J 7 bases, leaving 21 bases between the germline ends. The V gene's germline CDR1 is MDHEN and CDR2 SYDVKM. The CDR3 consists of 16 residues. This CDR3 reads CASSPPKAAVYNEQFF. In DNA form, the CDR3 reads TGTGCCAGCAGTCCCCCAAAAGCGGCTGTCTATAATGAGCAGTTCTTC.

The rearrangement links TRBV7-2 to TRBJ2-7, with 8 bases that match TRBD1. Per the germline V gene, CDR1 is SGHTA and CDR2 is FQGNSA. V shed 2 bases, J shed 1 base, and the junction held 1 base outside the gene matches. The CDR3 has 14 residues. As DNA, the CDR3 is TGTGCCAGCAGCTTACGACAGGGGTCCTACGAGCAGTACTTC. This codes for CASSLRQGSYEQYF.

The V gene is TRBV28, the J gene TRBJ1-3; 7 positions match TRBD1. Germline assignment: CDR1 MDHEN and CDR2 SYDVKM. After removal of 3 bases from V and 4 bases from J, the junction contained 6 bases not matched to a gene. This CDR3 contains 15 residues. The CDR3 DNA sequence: TGTGCCAGCAGTTTTCCAGGACAGGTCGGAAACACCATATATTTT. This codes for CASSFPGQVGNTIYF. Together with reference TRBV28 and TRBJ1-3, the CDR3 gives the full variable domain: DVKVTQSSRYLVKRTGEKVFLECVQDMDHENMFWYRQDPGLGLRLIYFSYDVKMKEKGDIPEGYSVSREKKERFSLILESASTNQTSMYLCASSFPGQVGNTIYFGEGSWLTVV.

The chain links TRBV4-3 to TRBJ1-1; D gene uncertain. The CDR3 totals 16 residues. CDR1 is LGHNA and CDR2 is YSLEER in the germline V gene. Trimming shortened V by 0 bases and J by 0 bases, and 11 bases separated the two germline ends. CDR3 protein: CASSQEMSGLNTEAFF. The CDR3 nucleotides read TGCGCCAGCAGCCAAGAGATGAGTGGGCTGAACACTGAAGCTTTCTTT.

CDR3 amino acids: CASSQAWTSGRITDTQYF. The CDR3 region has the DNA TGCGCCAGCAGCCAGGCATGGACTAGCGGGAGGATCACAGATACGCAGTATTTT. J is TRBJ2-3 and V is TRBV4-3; the match to TRBD2 covers 14 bases. Germline lookup yields CDR1 LGHNA and CDR2 YSLEER. This CDR3 is built from 18 residues. After removal of 3 bases from V and 2 bases from J, the junction contained 7 bases not matched to a gene.

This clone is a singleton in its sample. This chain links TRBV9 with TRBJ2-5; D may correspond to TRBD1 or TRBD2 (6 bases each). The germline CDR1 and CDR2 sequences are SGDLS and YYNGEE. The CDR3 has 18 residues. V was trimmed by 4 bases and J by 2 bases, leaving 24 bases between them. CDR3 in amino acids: CASSPTSLGGIGQETQYF. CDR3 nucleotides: TGTGCCAGCAGCCCAACCTCACTAGGGGGGATAGGGCAAGAGACCCAGTACTTC.

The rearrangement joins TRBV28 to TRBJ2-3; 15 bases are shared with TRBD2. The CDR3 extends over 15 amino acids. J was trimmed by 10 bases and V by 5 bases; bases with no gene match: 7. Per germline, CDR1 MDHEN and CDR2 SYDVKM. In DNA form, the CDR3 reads TGTGCCAGCAGTGAAGGACTAGCGGGAGGGGGTGCGCAGTATTTT. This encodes CASSEGLAGGGAQYF.

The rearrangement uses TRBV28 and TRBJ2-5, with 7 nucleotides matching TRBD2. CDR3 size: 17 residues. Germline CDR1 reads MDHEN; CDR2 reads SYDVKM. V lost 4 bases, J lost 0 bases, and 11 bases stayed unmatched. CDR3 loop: CASSSAGQGGYQETQYF. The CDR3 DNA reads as TGTGCCAGCAGTTCCGCGGGTCAGGGAGGGTACCAAGAGACCCAGTACTTC. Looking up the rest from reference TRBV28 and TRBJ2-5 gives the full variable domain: DVKVTQSSRYLVKRTGEKVFLECVQDMDHENMFWYRQDPGLGLRLIYFSYDVKMKEKGDIPEGYSVSREKKERFSLILESASTNQTSMYLCASSSAGQGGYQETQYFGPGTRLLVL.

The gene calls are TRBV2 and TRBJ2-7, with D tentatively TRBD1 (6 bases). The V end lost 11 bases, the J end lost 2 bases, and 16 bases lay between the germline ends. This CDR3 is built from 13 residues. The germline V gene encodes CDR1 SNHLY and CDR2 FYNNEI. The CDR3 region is CADRLVGTYEQYF. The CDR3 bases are TGTGCCGACAGGTTGGTAGGGACCTACGAGCAGTACTTC. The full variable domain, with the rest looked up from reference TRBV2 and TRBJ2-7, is EPEVTQTPSHQVTQMGQEVILRCVPISNHLYFYWYRQILGQKVEFLVSFYNNEISEKSEIFDDQFSVERPDGSNFTLKIRSTKLEDSAMYFCADRLVGTYEQYFGPGTRLTVT.